This T cell receptor beta chain came from a study of blood T cell repertoires in COVID-19. Study context: Acute-phase and convalescent COVID-19 samples originated in the United States, Italy and Spain.

Losses at the gene ends were 0 bases for V and 0 bases for J; bases not matched to a gene: 7. The CDR3 runs 16 residues. From germline, CDR1 is SQVTM and CDR2 ANQGSEA. The repertoire was sequenced with immunoSEQ multiplex PCR; TCRdb's copy has only in-frame clones and lacks some. The sample has about 180,000 clones, 70% to 90% seen once. This clonotype was obtained from a man in his sixties with acute or convalescent COVID-19. The V call is TRBV29-1, the J call TRBJ1-1; 7 bases fit TRBD1. What was sequenced was peripheral blood. The CDR3 sequence: CSVEDPGQIMNTEAFF. DNA of the CDR3: TGCAGCGTTGAAGATCCGGGACAGATCATGAACACTGAAGCTTTCTTT.